The source of this T cell receptor (beta chain) is a study of immune evolution from preneoplasia to lung adenocarcinoma. Study overall: HLA loss of heterozygosity: under 7.5% AIS, about 14% MIA, roughly 35% ADC, none AAH.

With regard to this clone: What it binds is unknown.

Trimming removed 7 bases from V and 3 bases from J, with 12 bases in between. Looked up from germline, CDR1 is LNHDA and CDR2 is SQIVND (reference sequence). The CDR3 loop spans 13 amino acids. TCRdb's table, derived via immunoSEQ multiplex PCR, lists solely in-frame clones and lacks some. The table has 35,000 or so clones, 65% to 75% seen once. Whole-study findings and limits: Normal lung had highest clonality; later lesions appeared denser, more diverse. Top clone frequencies peaked in normal lung, apparently declining through invasive adenocarcinoma.

Macro-dissection enriched premalignant or tumor cells before nucleic acid extraction. Sequencing input: FFPE invasive lung adenocarcinoma tissue. The receptor was derived from a person between 55 and 69 years old with lung adenocarcinoma. The genes are TRBV19 and TRBJ1-1; possibly TRBD1 for D (5 bases). The CDR3 is CASTLGGYTEAFF. As DNA, the CDR3 is TGTGCCAGTACATTGGGGGGGTACACTGAAGCTTTCTTT.